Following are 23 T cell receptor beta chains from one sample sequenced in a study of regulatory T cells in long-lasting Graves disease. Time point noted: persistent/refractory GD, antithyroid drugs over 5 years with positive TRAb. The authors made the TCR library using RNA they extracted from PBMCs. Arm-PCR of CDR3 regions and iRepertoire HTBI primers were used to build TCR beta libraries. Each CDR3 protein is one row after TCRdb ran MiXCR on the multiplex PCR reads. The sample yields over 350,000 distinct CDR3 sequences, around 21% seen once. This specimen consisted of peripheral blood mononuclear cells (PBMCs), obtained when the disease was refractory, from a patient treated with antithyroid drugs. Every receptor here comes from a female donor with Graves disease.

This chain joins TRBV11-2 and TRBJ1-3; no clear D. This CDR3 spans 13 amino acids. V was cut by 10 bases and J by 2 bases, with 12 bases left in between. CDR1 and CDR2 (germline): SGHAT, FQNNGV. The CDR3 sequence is CATTRTAGNTIYF. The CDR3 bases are TGTGCCACAACCAGGACTGCTGGAAACACCATATATTTT.

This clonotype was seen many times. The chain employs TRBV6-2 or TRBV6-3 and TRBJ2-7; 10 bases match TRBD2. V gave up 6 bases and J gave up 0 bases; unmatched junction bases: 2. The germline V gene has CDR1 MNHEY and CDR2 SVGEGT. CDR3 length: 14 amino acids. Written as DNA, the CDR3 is TGTGCCAGCAGCTCTAGCGGGAGCTCCTACGAGCAGTACTTC. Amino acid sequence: CASSSSGSSYEQYF.

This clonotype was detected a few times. The CDR3 region has the DNA TGTGCCAGTAGTATAGATCTATCAGGGGTCCACACTGAAGCTTTCTTT. Translation: CASSIDLSGVHTEAFF. The genes are TRBV19 and TRBJ1-1, with a weak D call TRBD1 (6 bases). CDR3 length: 16 amino acids. Germline-derived CDR1 and CDR2 are LNHDA and SQIVND (reference sequence). Trimming pared 0 bases from V and 3 bases from J, leaving 14 bases between.

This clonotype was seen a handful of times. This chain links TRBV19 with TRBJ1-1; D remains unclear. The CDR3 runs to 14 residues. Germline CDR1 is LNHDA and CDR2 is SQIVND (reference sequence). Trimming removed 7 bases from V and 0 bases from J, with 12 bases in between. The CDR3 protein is CASNPERMNTEAFF. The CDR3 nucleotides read TGTGCCAGTAACCCGGAGCGAATGAACACTGAAGCTTTCTTT. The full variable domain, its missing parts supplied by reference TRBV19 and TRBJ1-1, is DGGITQSPKYLFRKEGQNVTLSCEQNLNHDAMYWYRQDPGQGLRLIYYSQIVNDFQKGDIAEGYSVSREKKESFPLTVTSAQKNPTAFYLCASNPERMNTEAFFGQGTRLTVV.

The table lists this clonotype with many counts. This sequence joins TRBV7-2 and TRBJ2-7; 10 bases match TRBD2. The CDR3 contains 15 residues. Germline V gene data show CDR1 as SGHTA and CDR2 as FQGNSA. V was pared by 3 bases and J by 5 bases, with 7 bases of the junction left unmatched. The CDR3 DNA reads TGTGCCAGCAGCTTCGTAGCGGGAGGAATGGACGAGCAGTACTTC. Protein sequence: CASSFVAGGMDEQYF.

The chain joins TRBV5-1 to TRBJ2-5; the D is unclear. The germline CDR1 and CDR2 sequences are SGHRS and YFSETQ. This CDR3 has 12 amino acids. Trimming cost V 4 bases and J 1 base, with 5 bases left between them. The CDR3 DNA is TGCGCCAGCAGCAACAGCCAAGAGACCCAGTACTTC. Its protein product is CASSNSQETQYF.

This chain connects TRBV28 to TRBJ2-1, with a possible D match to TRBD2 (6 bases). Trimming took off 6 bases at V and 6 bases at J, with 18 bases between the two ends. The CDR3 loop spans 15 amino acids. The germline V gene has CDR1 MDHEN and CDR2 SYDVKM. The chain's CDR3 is CASSPTSRPANEQFF. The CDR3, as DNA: TGTGCCAGCAGCCCAACTAGCCGGCCGGCCAATGAGCAGTTCTTC.

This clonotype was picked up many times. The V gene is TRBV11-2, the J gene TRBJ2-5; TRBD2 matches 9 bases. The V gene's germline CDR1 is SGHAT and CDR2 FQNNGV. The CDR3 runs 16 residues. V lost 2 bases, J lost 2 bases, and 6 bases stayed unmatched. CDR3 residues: CASSLRRGGGQETQYF. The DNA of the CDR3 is TGTGCCAGCAGCTTACGGCGCGGGGGGGGGCAAGAGACCCAGTACTTC.

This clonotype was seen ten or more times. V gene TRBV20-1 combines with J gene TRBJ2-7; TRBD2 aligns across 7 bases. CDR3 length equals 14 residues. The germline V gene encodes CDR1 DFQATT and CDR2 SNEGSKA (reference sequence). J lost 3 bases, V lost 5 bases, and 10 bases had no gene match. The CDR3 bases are TGCAGTGCTTATACCGGGACTATCCTCTACGAGCAGTACTTC. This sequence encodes CSAYTGTILYEQYF.

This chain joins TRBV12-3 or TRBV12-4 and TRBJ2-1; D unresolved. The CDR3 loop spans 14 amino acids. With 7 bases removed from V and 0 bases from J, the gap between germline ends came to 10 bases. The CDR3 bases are TGTGCCAGCACCCCTGGCCCCTCCTACAATGAGCAGTTCTTC. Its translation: CASTPGPSYNEQFF.

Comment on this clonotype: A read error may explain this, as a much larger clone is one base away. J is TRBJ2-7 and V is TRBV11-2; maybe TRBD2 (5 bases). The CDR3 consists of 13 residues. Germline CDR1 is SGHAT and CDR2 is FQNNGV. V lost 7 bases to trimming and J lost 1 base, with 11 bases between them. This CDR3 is CASNFGLSYEQYF. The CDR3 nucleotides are TGTGCCAGCAACTTTGGACTTTCCTACGAGCAGTACTTC.

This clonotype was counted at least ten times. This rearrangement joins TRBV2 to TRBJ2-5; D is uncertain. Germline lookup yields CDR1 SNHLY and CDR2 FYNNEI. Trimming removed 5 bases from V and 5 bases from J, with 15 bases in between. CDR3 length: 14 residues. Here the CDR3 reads CASSLVGPMETQYF. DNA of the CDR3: TGTGCCAGCAGTCTCGTCGGGCCTATGGAGACCCAGTACTTC.

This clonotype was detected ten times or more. CDR3 sequence: CASSDGLSNTGELFF. In nucleotides, the CDR3 is TGTGCCAGCAGCGACGGACTATCGAACACCGGGGAGCTGTTTTTT. V usage is TRBV2 and J usage is TRBJ2-2; D perhaps matches TRBD2 (6 bases). Germline lookup yields CDR1 SNHLY and CDR2 FYNNEI. Trimming took 6 bases from V and 0 from J, leaving 11 bases between them. The CDR3 runs to 15 residues.

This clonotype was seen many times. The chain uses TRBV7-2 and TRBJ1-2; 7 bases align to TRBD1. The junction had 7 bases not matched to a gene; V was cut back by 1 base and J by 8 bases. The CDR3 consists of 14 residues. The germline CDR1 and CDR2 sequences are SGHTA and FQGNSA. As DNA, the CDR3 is TGTGCCAGCAGCTTAGGCCAGGGACAGTGGGGCTACACCTTC. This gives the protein CASSLGQGQWGYTF.

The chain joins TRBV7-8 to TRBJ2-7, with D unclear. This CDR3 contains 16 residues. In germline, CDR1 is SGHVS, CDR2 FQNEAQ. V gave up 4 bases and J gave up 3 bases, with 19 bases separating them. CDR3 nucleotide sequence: TGTGCCAGCAGCTCCCTTGTAGGTGGTTACCTCTACGAGCAGTACTTC. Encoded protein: CASSSLVGGYLYEQYF.

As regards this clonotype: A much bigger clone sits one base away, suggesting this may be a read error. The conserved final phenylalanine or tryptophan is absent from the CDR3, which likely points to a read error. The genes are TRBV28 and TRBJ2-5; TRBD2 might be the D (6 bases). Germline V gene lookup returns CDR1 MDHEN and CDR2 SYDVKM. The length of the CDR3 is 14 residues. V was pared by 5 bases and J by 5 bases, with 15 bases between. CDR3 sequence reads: CASSARAGWETQYL. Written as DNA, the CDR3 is TGTGCCAGCAGTGCCCGGGCGGGGTGGGAGACCCAGTACCTC.

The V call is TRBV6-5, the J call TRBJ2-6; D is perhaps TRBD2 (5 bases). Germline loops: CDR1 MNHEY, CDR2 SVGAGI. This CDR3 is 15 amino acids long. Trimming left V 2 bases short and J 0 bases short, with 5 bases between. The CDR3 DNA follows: TGTGCCAGCAGTTACGAGGGCTCTGGGGCCAACGTCCTGACTTTC. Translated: CASSYEGSGANVLTF.

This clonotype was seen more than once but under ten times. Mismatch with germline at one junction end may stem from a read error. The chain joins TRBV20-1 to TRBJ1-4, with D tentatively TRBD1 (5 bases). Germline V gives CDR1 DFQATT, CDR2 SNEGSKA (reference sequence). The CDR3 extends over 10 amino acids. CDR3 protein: CSARRDGEVF. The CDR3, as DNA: TGCAGTGCTAGACGGGACGGAGAAGTTTTT.

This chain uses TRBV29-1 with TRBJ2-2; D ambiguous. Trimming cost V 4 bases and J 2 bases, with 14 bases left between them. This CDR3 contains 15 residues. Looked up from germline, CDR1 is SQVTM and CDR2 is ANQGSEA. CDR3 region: CSVVSEKGNTGELFF. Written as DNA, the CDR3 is TGCAGCGTTGTGTCGGAGAAGGGAAACACCGGGGAGCTGTTTTTT.

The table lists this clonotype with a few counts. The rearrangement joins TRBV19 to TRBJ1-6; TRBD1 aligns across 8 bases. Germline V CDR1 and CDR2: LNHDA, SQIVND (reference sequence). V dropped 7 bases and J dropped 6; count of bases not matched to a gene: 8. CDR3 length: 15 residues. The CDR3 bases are TGTGCCAGTACCACCGGACAGGGCGGTAATTCACCCCTCCACTTT. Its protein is CASTTGQGGNSPLHF.

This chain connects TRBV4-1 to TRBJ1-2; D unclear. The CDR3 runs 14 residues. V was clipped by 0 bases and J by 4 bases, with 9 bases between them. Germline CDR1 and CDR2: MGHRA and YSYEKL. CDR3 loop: CASSQETRSYGYTF. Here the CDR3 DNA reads TGCGCCAGCAGCCAAGAGACGCGATCCTATGGCTACACCTTC.

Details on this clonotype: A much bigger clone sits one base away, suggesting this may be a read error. The CDR3 DNA sequence: TGTGCCAGCAGACAACTGGCGTCCACCCTAGAGACCCAGTACTTC. It yields the protein CASRQLASTLETQYF. The chain joins TRBV27 to TRBJ2-5, with D uncertain. CDR1 and CDR2 (germline): MNHEY, SMNVEV (reference sequence). V shed 6 bases and J shed 4 bases, with 18 bases lying between them. The CDR3 totals 15 residues.

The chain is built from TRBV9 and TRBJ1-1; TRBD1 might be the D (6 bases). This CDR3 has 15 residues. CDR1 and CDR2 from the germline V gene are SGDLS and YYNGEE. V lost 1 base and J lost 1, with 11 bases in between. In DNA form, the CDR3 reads TGTGCCAGCAGCGTATTCTCACAGGGGAACACTGAAGCTTTCTTT. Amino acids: CASSVFSQGNTEAFF.